Each of the 18 T cell receptor beta chains below was sequenced from the same sample in a study of shared clonotypes between healthy human individuals. Assay: immunoSEQ multiplex PCR; the TCRdb copy retains only in-frame clones and omits some. The sample consists of a few million clones, roughly 92% of them appearing once. Sequenced sample: naive CD4+ T cells sorted from blood. Documented subset: CD45RA+ positively selected. The receptors were gathered from a man between 18 and 35 years old in good health.

Comment on this clone: Other DNA sequences within the sample encode an identical CDR3. The chain links TRBV6-5 to TRBJ2-7; TRBD1 is a possible D gene (5 bases). This CDR3 is built from 13 residues. Germline values: CDR1 MNHEY, CDR2 SVGAGI. Trimming pared 6 bases from V and 0 bases from J, leaving 9 bases between. The CDR3 DNA sequence: TGTGCCAGCAGGGGGCCGAGCTCCTACGAGCAGTACTTC. It specifies CASRGPSSYEQYF.

This clone showed up just a few times. The chain has TRBV21-1 and TRBJ2-7; the table's D gene call, TRBD1, was not cross checked with the DNA. TRBV21-1 is a pseudogene locus. The CDR3 covers 12 residues. Written as DNA, the CDR3 is TGTGCCAGCAGCAGCAGGGGACACGAGCAGTACTTC. It is translated as CASSSRGHEQYF.

This chain connects TRBV6-5 to TRBJ2-5, with D perhaps matching TRBD1 (5 bases). V lost 5 bases and J 0 bases, leaving 10 bases between the germline ends. CDR1 is MNHEY and CDR2 is SVGAGI in the germline V gene. The CDR3 is made up of 14 amino acids. In DNA, the CDR3 is TGTGCCAGCAGTGCTAACAGGTACCAAGAGACCCAGTACTTC. This sequence encodes CASSANRYQETQYF.

The chain employs TRBV5-1 and TRBJ1-3; D might be TRBD1 (5 bases). Germline lookup yields CDR1 SGHRS and CDR2 YFSETQ. The ends were cut back, 5 bases at V and 0 bases at J, with 18 bases in the middle. The CDR3 runs to 17 residues. As DNA, the CDR3 is TGCGCCAGCAGTCTCTCTGGGGGTTCATTCTCTGGAAACACCATATATTTT. It encodes CASSLSGGSFSGNTIYF. Together with reference TRBV5-1 and TRBJ1-3, the CDR3 gives the full variable domain: KAGVTQTPRYLIKTRGQQVTLSCSPISGHRSVSWYQQTPGQGLQFLFEYFSETQRNKGNFPGRFSGRQFSNSRSEMNVSTLELGDSALYLCASSLSGGSFSGNTIYFGEGSWLTVV.

This chain joins TRBV18 and TRBJ1-2; TRBD1 might be the D (5 bases). V gave up 4 bases and J gave up 2 bases, with 8 bases separating them. There are 13 residues in the CDR3. Germline V gene data show CDR1 as KGHSH and CDR2 as LQKENI. The CDR3 reads CASSRDRNYGYTF. The CDR3 DNA reads as TGTGCCAGCTCACGTGACAGAAACTATGGCTACACCTTC. Looking up the rest from reference TRBV18 and TRBJ1-2 gives the full variable domain: NAGVMQNPRHLVRRRGQEARLRCSPMKGHSHVYWYRQLPEEGLKFMVYLQKENIIDESGMPKERFSAEFPKEGPSILRIQQVVRGDSAAYFCASSRDRNYGYTFGSGTRLTVV.

The V gene is TRBV25-1, the J gene TRBJ2-2, with a weak D call TRBD1 (6 bases). Trimming removed 8 bases from V and 4 bases from J, with 17 bases in between. The V gene's germline CDR1 is MGHDK and CDR2 SYGVNS. This CDR3 contains 15 residues. CDR3 coding DNA: TGTGCCAGCCTGGCCAGCGCACAGGGCACCGGGGAGCTGTTTTTT. Translated, it gives CASLASAQGTGELFF.

V gene TRBV5-1 combines with J gene TRBJ1-2, with TRBD1 as a possible D gene (6 bases). Trimming removed 0 bases from V and 0 bases from J, with 12 bases in between. CDR1 is SGHRS, CDR2 YFSETQ, per germline. This CDR3 comprises 16 residues. Here the CDR3 DNA reads TGCGCCAGCAGCTTGGCCGTAGGGGGGCCTAACTATGGCTACACCTTC. Translating gives CASSLAVGGPNYGYTF.

This chain links TRBV10-1 with TRBJ2-3, with 9 bases fitting TRBD2. The length of the CDR3 is 16 residues. Germline V gives CDR1 WNHNN, CDR2 SYGVQD (reference sequence). The V segment lost 6 bases and the J segment 0 bases; nucleotides outside the gene matches: 7. CDR3 DNA sequence: TGCGCCAGCAGCGCCTCGGGACTAGCTAGCACAGATACGCAGTATTTT. This translates into CASSASGLASTDTQYF.

The genes are TRBV7-6 and TRBJ2-3; perhaps TRBD2 as D (7 bases). With 3 bases removed from V and 2 bases from J, the gap between germline ends came to 18 bases. The CDR3 totals 17 residues. Germline CDR1 SGHVS, CDR2 FNYEAQ. This chain's CDR3 is CASSFKVGGPSTDTQYF. DNA of the CDR3: TGTGCCAGCAGCTTCAAGGTGGGGGGGCCGTCCACAGATACGCAGTATTTT.

With regard to this clone: Other DNA sequences in this sample translate to the same CDR3. The chain recombines TRBV10-2 with TRBJ2-1, with D tentatively TRBD2 (5 bases). This CDR3 comprises 16 residues. CDR1 and CDR2 from the germline V gene are WSHSY and SAAADI. Trimming pared 0 bases from V and 0 bases from J, leaving 9 bases between. The CDR3, as DNA: TGCGCCAGCAGTGAGTCGAGCGGAAGCTCCTACAATGAGCAGTTCTTC. It translates to CASSESSGSSYNEQFF.

The chain is built from TRBV5-8 and TRBJ2-2; tentatively, D is TRBD2 (5 bases). Trimming removed 2 bases at V and 0 bases at J, with 8 bases between. Germline CDR1 and CDR2: SGHTS and YDEGEE. This CDR3 has 15 amino acids. The CDR3 is CASSLAETNTGELFF. The CDR3 coding sequence is TGTGCCAGCAGCTTAGCGGAGACGAACACCGGGGAGCTGTTTTTT. The variable domain in full, completed from reference TRBV5-8 and TRBJ2-2, reads EAGVTQSPTHLIKTRGQQATLRCSPISGHTSVYWYQQALGLGLQFLLWYDEGEERNRGNFPPRFSGRQFPNYSSELNVNALELEDSALYLCASSLAETNTGELFFGEGSRLTVL.

The rearrangement joins TRBV27 to TRBJ2-1; no clear D gene. Germline V gene data show CDR1 as MNHEY and CDR2 as SMNVEV (reference sequence). The ends were cut back, 5 bases at V and 9 bases at J, with 11 bases in the middle. There are 12 residues in the CDR3. The CDR3 spells CASSGQLGEQFF. Here the CDR3 DNA reads TGTGCCAGCAGTGGCCAACTCGGTGAGCAGTTCTTC.

The CDR3 coding sequence is TGCGCCAGTCATATAGCGGGAGCATACGAGCAGTACTTC. Encoded protein: CASHIAGAYEQYF. The chain joins TRBV10-2 to TRBJ2-7; 9 nucleotides agree with TRBD2. Trimming removed 9 bases from V and 4 bases from J; junction bases left unmatched: 7. The CDR3 consists of 13 residues. Germline assignment: CDR1 WSHSY and CDR2 SAAADI.

This rearrangement joins TRBV6-1 to TRBJ1-4; no reliable D call. In germline, CDR1 is MNHNS, CDR2 SASEGT. This CDR3 has 12 residues. The V end lost 3 bases, the J end lost 8 bases, and 7 bases lay between the germline ends. CDR3 protein: CASSETAEKLFF. For the CDR3, the DNA is TGTGCCAGCAGTGAGACCGCCGAAAAACTGTTTTTT.

With regard to this clone: Within the sample, other DNA sequences also encode this same CDR3. The chain carries TRBV7-2 and TRBJ1-1; 9 positions agree with TRBD1. Germline trimming cut 6 bases from V and 2 bases from J; bases unmatched to any gene: 7. The V gene's germline CDR1 is SGHTA and CDR2 FQGNSA. The CDR3 length is 15 residues. The CDR3 region is CASSLQGALNTEAFF. The CDR3 coding sequence is TGTGCCAGCAGTTTACAGGGGGCCTTAAACACTGAAGCTTTCTTT.

The rearrangement joins TRBV11-2 to TRBJ2-1, with D maybe TRBD2 (5 bases). The CDR3 sequence is 17 residues long. Germline V CDR1 and CDR2: SGHAT, FQNNGV. Trimming left V 0 bases short and J 9 bases short, with 21 bases between. The CDR3 region has the DNA TGTGCCAGCAGCTTAGAGGTGTGGCTAGCTGTAGGGAGTGAGCAGTTCTTC. Protein sequence: CASSLEVWLAVGSEQFF.

CDR3 region: CASSLGRHNEQYF. The CDR3 nucleotides read TGTGCCAGCAGCTTAGGGCGTCACAACGAGCAGTACTTC. This chain links TRBV11-2 with TRBJ2-7, with D unclear. This CDR3 is built from 13 residues. V was clipped by 1 base and J by 5 bases, with 9 bases between them. The germline gives CDR1 SGHAT, CDR2 FQNNGV.

The chain carries TRBV28 and TRBJ1-4, with 9 bases aligning to TRBD1. Trimming removed 7 bases from V and 0 bases from J; junction bases left unmatched: 6. The CDR3 is 16 residues long. Germline CDR1 reads MDHEN; CDR2 reads SYDVKM. CDR3 DNA sequence: TGTGCCAGCACCTACAGGGGGCTGTCAACTAATGAAAAACTGTTTTTT. Encoded protein: CASTYRGLSTNEKLFF.